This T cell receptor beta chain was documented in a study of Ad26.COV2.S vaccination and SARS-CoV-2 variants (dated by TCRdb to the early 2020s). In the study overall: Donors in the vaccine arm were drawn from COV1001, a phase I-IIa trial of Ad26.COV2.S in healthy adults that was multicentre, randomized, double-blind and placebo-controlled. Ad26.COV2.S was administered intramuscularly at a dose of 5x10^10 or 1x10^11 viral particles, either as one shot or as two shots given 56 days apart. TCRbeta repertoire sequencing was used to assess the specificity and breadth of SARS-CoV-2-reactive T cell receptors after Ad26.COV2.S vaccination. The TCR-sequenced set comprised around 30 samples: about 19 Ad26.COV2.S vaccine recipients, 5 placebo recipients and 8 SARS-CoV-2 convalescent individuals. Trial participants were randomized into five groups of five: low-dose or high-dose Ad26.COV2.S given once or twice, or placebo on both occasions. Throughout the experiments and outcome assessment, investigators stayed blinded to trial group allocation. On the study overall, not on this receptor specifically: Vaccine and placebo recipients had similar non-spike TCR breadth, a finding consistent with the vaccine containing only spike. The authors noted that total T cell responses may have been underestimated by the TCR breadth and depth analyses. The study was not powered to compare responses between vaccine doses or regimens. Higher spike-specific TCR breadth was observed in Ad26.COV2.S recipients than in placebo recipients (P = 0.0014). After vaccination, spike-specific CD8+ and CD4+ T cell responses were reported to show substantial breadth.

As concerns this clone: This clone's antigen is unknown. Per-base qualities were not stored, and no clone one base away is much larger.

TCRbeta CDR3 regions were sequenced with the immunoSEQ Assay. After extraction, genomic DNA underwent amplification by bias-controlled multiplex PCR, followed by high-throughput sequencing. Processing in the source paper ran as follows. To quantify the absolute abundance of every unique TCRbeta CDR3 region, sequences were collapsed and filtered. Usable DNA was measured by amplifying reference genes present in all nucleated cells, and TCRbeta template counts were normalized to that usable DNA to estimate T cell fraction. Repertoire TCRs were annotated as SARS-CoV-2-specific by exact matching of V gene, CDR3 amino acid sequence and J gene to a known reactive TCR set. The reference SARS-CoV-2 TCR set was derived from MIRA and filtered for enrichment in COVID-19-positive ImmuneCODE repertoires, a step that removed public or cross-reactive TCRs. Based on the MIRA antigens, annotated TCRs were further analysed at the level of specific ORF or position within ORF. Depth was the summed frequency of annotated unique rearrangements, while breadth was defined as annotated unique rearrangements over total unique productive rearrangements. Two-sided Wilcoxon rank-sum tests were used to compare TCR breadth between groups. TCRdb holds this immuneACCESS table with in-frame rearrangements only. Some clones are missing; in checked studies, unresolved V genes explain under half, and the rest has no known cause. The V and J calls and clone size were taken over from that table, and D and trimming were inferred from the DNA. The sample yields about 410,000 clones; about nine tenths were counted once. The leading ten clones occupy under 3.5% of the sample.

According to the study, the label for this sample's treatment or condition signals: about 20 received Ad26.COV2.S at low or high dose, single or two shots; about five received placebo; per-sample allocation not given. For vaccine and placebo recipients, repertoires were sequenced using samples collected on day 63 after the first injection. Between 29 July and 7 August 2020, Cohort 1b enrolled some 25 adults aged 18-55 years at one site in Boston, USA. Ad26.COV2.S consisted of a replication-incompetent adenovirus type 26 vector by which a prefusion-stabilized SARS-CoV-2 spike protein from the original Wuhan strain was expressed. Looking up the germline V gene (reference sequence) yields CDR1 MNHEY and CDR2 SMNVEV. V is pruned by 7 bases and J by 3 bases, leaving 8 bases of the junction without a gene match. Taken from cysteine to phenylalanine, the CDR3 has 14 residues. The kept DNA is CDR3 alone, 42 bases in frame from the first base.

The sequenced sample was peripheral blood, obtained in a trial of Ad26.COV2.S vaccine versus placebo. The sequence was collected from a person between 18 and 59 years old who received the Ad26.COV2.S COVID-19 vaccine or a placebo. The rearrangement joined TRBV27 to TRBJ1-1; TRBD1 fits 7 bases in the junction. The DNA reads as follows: TGTGCCAGCACCGCCCGGGACAGATACACTGAAGCTTTCTTT. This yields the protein CASTARDRYTEAFF.